This T cell receptor beta chain was identified in a study of T cells after yellow fever vaccination. This CDR3 is built from 16 residues. V dropped 5 bases and J dropped 0 bases, with 16 bases sitting between them. Germline CDR1 and CDR2: SGHDN and FVKESK. A single record per CDR3 protein comes from TCRdb applying MiXCR to the 5' RACE reads. The sample contains 200,000 to 300,000 distinct CDR3 sequences, over 10% of which appear only once. The rearrangement links TRBV14 to TRBJ1-2; tentative D call: TRBD1 (5 bases). The sequence derives from a man under 40 who received the YFV17D yellow fever vaccine. Sample: CD4+ T cells sorted from PBMCs, taken 45 days after the yellow fever booster vaccination. The CDR3 sequence is CASSLHRDGTNYGYTF. CDR3 bases: TGTGCCAGCAGCTTACACCGGGACGGTACTAACTATGGCTACACCTTC.